The source of this TCR beta chain is a study of T cells after posttransplantation cyclophosphamide. The method was immunoSEQ multiplex PCR; TCRdb's version includes in-frame clones alone and lacks a portion of them. The profile covers tens of thousands of clones, none occurring a single time. Trimming took off 5 bases at V and 7 bases at J, with 17 bases between the two ends. The CDR3 is made up of 15 amino acids. CDR1 and CDR2 from the germline V gene are KGHSH and LQKENI. This related bone marrow graft donor gave peripheral blood on the day of marrow donation. Study-wide results and caveats: TRB overlap between skin or GI tissue T cells and blood was limited. Recipient CMV seropositivity and CMV reactivation strongly tracked TRB clonality. Later blood repertoires were often dominated by clones from the donor CD8+ memory compartment.

There are many counts of this clone. Its antigen remains unknown. Sequencing used PBMCs. The V gene is TRBV18, the J gene TRBJ2-2; D possibly corresponds to TRBD2 (5 bases). The TCR comes from a man aged 35-49 years in good health, CMV-negative, and a related stem cell transplant donor. The CDR3 loop reads CASSIREGRVGELFF. CDR3 DNA sequence: TGTGCCAGCTCAATCCGGGAAGGCCGGGTCGGGGAGCTGTTTTTT. Based on the CDR3 plus reference TRBV18 and TRBJ2-2, the full variable domain is NAGVMQNPRHLVRRRGQEARLRCSPMKGHSHVYWYRQLPEEGLKFMVYLQKENIIDESGMPKERFSAEFPKEGPSILRIQQVVRGDSAAYFCASSIREGRVGELFFGEGSRLTVL.